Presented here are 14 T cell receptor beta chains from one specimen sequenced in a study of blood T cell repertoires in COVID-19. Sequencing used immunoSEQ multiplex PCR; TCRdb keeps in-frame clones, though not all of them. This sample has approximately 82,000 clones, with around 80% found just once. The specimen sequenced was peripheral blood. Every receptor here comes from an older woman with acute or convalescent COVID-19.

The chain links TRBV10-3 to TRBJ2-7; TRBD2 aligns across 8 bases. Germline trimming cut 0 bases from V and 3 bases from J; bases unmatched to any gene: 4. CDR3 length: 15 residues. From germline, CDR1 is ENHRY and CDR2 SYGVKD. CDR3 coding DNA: TGTGCCATCAGTGAGTCAGAACTAGCGGACTACGAGCAGTACTTC. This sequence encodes CAISESELADYEQYF.

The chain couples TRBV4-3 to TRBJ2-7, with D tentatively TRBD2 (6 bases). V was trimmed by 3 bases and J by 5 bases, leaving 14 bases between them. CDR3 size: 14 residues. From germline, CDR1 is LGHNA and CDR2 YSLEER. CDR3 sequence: CASSHRLGTNEQYF. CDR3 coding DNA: TGCGCCAGCAGCCATCGACTAGGAACCAACGAGCAGTACTTC.

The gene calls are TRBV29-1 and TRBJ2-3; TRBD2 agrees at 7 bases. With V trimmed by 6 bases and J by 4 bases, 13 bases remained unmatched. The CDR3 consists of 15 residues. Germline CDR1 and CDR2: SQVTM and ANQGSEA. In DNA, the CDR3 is TGCAGCGTGCGAGGGATCGCGGGGGACGCAGATACGCAGTATTTT. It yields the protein CSVRGIAGDADTQYF.

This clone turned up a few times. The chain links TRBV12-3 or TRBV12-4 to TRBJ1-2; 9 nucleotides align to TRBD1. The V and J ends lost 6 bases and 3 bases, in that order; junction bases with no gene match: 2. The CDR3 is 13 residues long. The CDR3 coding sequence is TGTGCCAGCAGAGGGACAGGGCACTATGGCTACACCTTC. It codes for CASRGTGHYGYTF.

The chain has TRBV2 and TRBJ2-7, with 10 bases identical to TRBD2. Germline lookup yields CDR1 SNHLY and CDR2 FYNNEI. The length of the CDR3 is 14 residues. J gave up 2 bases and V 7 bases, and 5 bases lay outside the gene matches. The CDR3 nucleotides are TGTGCCAGCAACGGACTAGCGGTTCCCTACGAGCAGTACTTC. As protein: CASNGLAVPYEQYF. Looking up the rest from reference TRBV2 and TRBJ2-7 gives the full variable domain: EPEVTQTPSHQVTQMGQEVILRCVPISNHLYFYWYRQILGQKVEFLVSFYNNEISEKSEIFDDQFSVERPDGSNFTLKIRSTKLEDSAMYFCASNGLAVPYEQYFGPGTRLTVT.

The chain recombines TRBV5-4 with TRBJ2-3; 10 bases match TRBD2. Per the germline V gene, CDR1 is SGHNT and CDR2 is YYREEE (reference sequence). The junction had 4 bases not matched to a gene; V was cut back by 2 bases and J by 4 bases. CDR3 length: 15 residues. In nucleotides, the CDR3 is TGTGCCAGCAGCTTTCTAGCGGGAGTGGCAGATACGCAGTATTTT. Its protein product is CASSFLAGVADTQYF. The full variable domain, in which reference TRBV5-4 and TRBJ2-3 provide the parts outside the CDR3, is ETGVTQSPTHLIKTRGQQVTLRCSSQSGHNTVSWYQQALGQGPQFIFQYYREEENGRGNFPPRFSGLQFPNYSSELNVNALELDDSALYLCASSFLAGVADTQYFGPGTRLTVL.

The CDR3 sequence: CASSYLVGLAISDTQYF. DNA of the CDR3: TGTGCCAGCAGTTACCTAGTAGGACTAGCGATCTCAGATACGCAGTATTTT. This sequence joins TRBV6-2 or TRBV6-3 and TRBJ2-3; TRBD2 aligns across 9 bases. Germline V CDR1 and CDR2: MNHEY, SVGEGT. There are 17 residues in the CDR3. Losses at the gene ends were 2 bases for V and 4 bases for J; bases not matched to a gene: 10.

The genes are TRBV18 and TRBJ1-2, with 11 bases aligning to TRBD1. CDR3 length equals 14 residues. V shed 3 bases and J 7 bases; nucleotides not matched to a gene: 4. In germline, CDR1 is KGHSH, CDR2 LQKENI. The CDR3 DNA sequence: TGTGCCAGCTCACCCCCCGGGACAGGGGGTGGCTACACCTTC. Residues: CASSPPGTGGGYTF.

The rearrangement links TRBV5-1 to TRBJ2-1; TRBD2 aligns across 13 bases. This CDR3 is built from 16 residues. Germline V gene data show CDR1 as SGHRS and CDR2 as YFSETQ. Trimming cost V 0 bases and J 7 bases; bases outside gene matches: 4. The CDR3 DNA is TGCGCCAGCAGCTTGGGGACTAGCGGGAGTATGAATGAGCAGTTCTTC. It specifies CASSLGTSGSMNEQFF.

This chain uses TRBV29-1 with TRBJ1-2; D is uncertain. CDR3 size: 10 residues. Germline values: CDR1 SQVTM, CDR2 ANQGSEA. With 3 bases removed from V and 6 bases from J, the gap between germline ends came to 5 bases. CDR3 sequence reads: CSVERNGYTF. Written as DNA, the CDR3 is TGCAGCGTTGAGCGGAATGGCTACACCTTC.

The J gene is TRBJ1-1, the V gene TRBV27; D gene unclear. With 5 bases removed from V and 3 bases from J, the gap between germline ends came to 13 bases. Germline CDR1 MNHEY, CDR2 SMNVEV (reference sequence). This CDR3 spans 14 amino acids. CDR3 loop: CASSPYNGDTEAFF. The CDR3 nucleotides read TGTGCCAGCAGTCCCTACAACGGGGACACTGAAGCTTTCTTT.

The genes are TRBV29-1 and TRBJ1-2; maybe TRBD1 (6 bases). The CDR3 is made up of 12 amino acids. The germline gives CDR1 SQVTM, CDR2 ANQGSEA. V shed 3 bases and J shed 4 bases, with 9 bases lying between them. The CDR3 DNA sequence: TGCAGCGTTGAGAGGGGGTCCTATGGCTACACCTTC. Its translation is CSVERGSYGYTF.

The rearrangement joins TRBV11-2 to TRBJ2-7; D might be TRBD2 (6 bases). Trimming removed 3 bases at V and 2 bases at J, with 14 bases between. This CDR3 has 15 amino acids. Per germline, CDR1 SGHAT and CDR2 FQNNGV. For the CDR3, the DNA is TGTGCCAGCAGCTTTTCCGGGACTCCTACCTACGAGCAGTACTTC. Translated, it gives CASSFSGTPTYEQYF.

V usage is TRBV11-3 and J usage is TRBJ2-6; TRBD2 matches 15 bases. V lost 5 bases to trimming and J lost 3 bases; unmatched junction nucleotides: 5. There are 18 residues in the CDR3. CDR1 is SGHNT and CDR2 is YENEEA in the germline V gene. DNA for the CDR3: TGTGCCAGCAGCCCCGGACTAGCGGGGGGGCGTGGGGCCAACGTCCTGACTTTC. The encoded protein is CASSPGLAGGRGANVLTF.